The 24 T cell receptor beta chains below were found in one sample sequenced in a study of naive and memory T cell subsets (dated by TCRdb to about 2017). Overall study results and their limits: Naive repertoires, especially CD8, contained a few larger clonotypes, possibly memory cells re-expressing CD45RA.

The method was UMI-ligation and nested PCR. Sequencing was carried out with an Illumina MiSeq. To cover both TRBC1 and TRBC2, the beta constant-region primer consisted of an equimolar mix of two oligonucleotides. Four rounds of PCR were used to amplify ligated cDNA, with nested alpha and beta constant-region primers being used together with the SP2 primer. TCRdb passed the public sequencing reads through fastp at Q25 and MiXCR, retaining productive beta sequences. Identical CDR3 proteins give one entry, which carries the most common genes and DNA. Recorded for this sample are approximately 100,000 distinct CDR3 sequences; about 15% of them occurred a single time. Of the sample, approximately 3% falls within the top ten clones. No cognate antigen is known for these TCRs. The sequenced sample was naive CD8+ T cells from blood. The cell subset or site label, as the study defines it: naive T cells, CD45RA high CD27+. These receptors came from a human donor in good health.

The V and J genes are TRBV6-2 or TRBV6-3 and TRBJ2-7; D unclear. The CDR3 runs to 12 residues. CDR1 and CDR2 from the germline V gene are MNHEY and SVGEGT. V dropped 2 bases and J dropped 5 bases, with 7 bases sitting between them. CDR3 in DNA: TGTGCCAGCAGTTACAGCATCCACGAGCAGTACTTC. Translation: CASSYSIHEQYF.

This clonotype has more than one count but fewer than ten. The chain employs TRBV4-1 and TRBJ1-4; D is ambiguous. This CDR3 spans 16 amino acids. V was clipped by 1 base and J by 8 bases, with 17 bases between them. Germline-derived CDR1 and CDR2 are MGHRA and YSYEKL. The CDR3 loop reads CASSQAPLNDREKLFF. Written as DNA, the CDR3 is TGCGCCAGCAGCCAAGCCCCATTGAACGATCGGGAAAAACTGTTTTTT.

This clonotype was observed a handful of times. The rearrangement links TRBV6-5 to TRBJ2-7, with D maybe TRBD2 (5 bases). Germline values: CDR1 MNHEY, CDR2 SVGAGI. Trimming shortened V by 0 bases and J by 2 bases, and 8 bases separated the two germline ends. This CDR3 is 14 amino acids long. In DNA, the CDR3 is TGTGCCAGCAGTTACTCACCGGGGACCTACGAGCAGTACTTC. It codes for CASSYSPGTYEQYF.

The table lists this clonotype with a few counts. This chain connects TRBV7-2 to TRBJ2-1; D may be TRBD1 (5 bases). V was cut by 4 bases and J by 7 bases, with 17 bases left in between. The CDR3 spans 15 residues. The germline V gene encodes CDR1 SGHTA and CDR2 FQGNSA. The DNA for the CDR3 is TGTGCCAGCAGCTGGGATTTCTCTTCAGGGAATGAGCAGTTCTTC. Translation gives CASSWDFSSGNEQFF.

The chain joins TRBV6-5 to TRBJ1-1, with a weak D call TRBD1 (6 bases). CDR1 is MNHEY, CDR2 SVGAGI, per germline. This CDR3 is 11 amino acids long. V lost 6 bases and J lost 6, with 8 bases in between. As DNA, the CDR3 is TGTGCCAGCAGCACAGGGCCTGAAGCTTTCTTT. It codes for CASSTGPEAFF.

The rearrangement links TRBV28 to TRBJ2-3, with D possibly TRBD1 on 5 matching bases. V lost 6 bases to trimming and J lost 4 bases, with 8 bases between them. There are 12 residues in the CDR3. The germline V gene encodes CDR1 MDHEN and CDR2 SYDVKM. The CDR3 sequence is CASSPGSDTQYF. In DNA form, the CDR3 reads TGTGCCAGCAGCCCAGGGTCAGATACGCAGTATTTT. The full variable domain, with the rest looked up from reference TRBV28 and TRBJ2-3, is DVKVTQSSRYLVKRTGEKVFLECVQDMDHENMFWYRQDPGLGLRLIYFSYDVKMKEKGDIPEGYSVSREKKERFSLILESASTNQTSMYLCASSPGSDTQYFGPGTRLTVL.

This clonotype has more than one count but fewer than ten. The chain links TRBV7-8 to TRBJ2-2, with TRBD2 identical over 7 bases. V was clipped by 3 bases and J by 4 bases; unmatched bases: 5. CDR1 is SGHVS, CDR2 FQNEAQ, per germline. The CDR3 is 15 residues long. The CDR3, as DNA: TGTGCCAGCAGCTTGGGAGGCGGGGGCACCGGGGAGCTGTTTTTT. Its protein product is CASSLGGGGTGELFF.

This clonotype was seen ten or more times. The J gene is TRBJ2-1, the V gene TRBV24-1; D gene ambiguous. This CDR3 has 12 residues. The ends were cut back, 6 bases at V and 4 bases at J, with 6 bases in the middle. Germline V gene lookup returns CDR1 KGHDR and CDR2 SFDVKD. The CDR3 protein is CATSSLYNEQFF. The CDR3 nucleotides are TGTGCCACCAGTAGCCTATACAATGAGCAGTTCTTC.

The V and J genes are TRBV4-3 and TRBJ1-1, with D perhaps matching TRBD1 (5 bases). V dropped 2 bases and J dropped 6 bases, with 19 bases sitting between them. The germline gives CDR1 LGHNA, CDR2 YSLEER. The CDR3 totals 16 residues. CDR3 amino acids: CASSQHLIGTPAEAFF. The CDR3 DNA is TGCGCCAGCAGCCAACACCTCATCGGGACTCCTGCTGAAGCTTTCTTT.

This clonotype was observed many times. The gene calls are TRBV5-1 and TRBJ2-5; possibly TRBD2 for D (6 bases). The CDR3 spans 13 residues. Germline V gene data show CDR1 as SGHRS and CDR2 as YFSETQ. The V and J ends lost 8 bases and 2 bases respectively, with 13 bases between them. CDR3 nucleotides: TGCGCCAGTAGTGGGACTTCTCAAGAGACCCAGTACTTC. This codes for CASSGTSQETQYF.

This clonotype was counted between two and nine times. The CDR3 loop is CASSLGLAGEEQYF. CDR3 DNA sequence: TGTGCCAGCAGTTTAGGACTAGCGGGAGAGGAGCAGTACTTC. V usage is TRBV12-3 or TRBV12-4 and J usage is TRBJ2-7; 12 bases are a match to TRBD2. V trimming: 1 base; J trimming: 7 bases; junction bases outside the gene matches: 2. CDR3 length: 14 residues.

This chain uses TRBV29-1 with TRBJ2-1; 9 bases align to TRBD2. Germline-derived CDR1 and CDR2 are SQVTM and ANQGSEA. This CDR3 is 11 amino acids long. The V segment lost 7 bases and the J segment 9 bases; nucleotides outside the gene matches: 4. In DNA form, the CDR3 reads TGCAGCGAGGGACTAGCAGGTGAGCAGTTCTTC. It codes for CSEGLAGEQFF.

This clonotype was counted a few times. The V call is TRBV13, the J call TRBJ1-1; D is undetermined. This CDR3 contains 14 residues. Deletions cut 3 bases from V and 1 base from J, with 9 bases between. CDR1 PRHDT and CDR2 FYEKMQ come from the germline V gene (reference sequence). This chain's CDR3 is CASSFRTQNTEAFF. The CDR3 nucleotides read TGTGCCAGCAGCTTCCGGACCCAGAACACTGAAGCTTTCTTT.

This clonotype showed up just a few times. The chain combines TRBV29-1 with TRBJ2-6; D gene ambiguous. The V gene lost 2 bases and the J gene lost 5 bases, with 4 bases spanning the gap. Looked up from germline, CDR1 is SQVTM and CDR2 is ANQGSEA. The CDR3 extends over 12 amino acids. CDR3 protein: CSVETRANVLTF. CDR3 bases: TGCAGCGTTGAAACTAGGGCCAACGTCCTGACTTTC.

Ten or more counts support this clonotype. This chain uses TRBV29-1 with TRBJ1-1; D not certain. V was cut by 6 bases and J by 11 bases, with 19 bases left in between. CDR1 is SQVTM, CDR2 ANQGSEA, per germline. The CDR3 totals 12 residues. In DNA form, the CDR3 reads TGCAGCGTAGATTCCGGGTTCCCCCTGGCTTTCTTT. As protein: CSVDSGFPLAFF.

This clonotype was seen at least ten times. This rearrangement joins TRBV27 to TRBJ1-2, with TRBD1 as a possible D gene (5 bases). The CDR3 sequence is 15 residues long. The V end was cut by 6 bases, the J end by 2 bases, with 16 bases between. Germline CDR1 is MNHEY and CDR2 is SMNVEV (reference sequence). The CDR3 protein is CASSRGDGSNYGYTF. Here the CDR3 DNA reads TGTGCCAGCAGCCGAGGGGACGGCTCCAACTATGGCTACACCTTC.

This clonotype was seen many times. The V call is TRBV6-2 or TRBV6-3, the J call TRBJ2-2; TRBD1 is a possible D gene (6 bases). V was cut by 0 bases and J by 5 bases, with 19 bases left in between. CDR1 MNHEY and CDR2 SVGEGT come from the germline V gene. The CDR3 sequence is 18 residues long. This CDR3 reads CASSYSYVQGLLTGELFF. CDR3 nucleotides: TGTGCCAGCAGTTACTCCTACGTCCAGGGGCTTCTAACCGGGGAGCTGTTTTTT.

The V gene is TRBV27, the J gene TRBJ1-6, with 7 bases identical to TRBD1. CDR1 is MNHEY, CDR2 SMNVEV, per germline (reference sequence). This CDR3 contains 14 residues. The trim removed 5 bases at V and 8 bases at J, leaving 6 bases unmatched. CDR3 protein: CASSDRQGYSPLHF. In nucleotides, the CDR3 is TGTGCCAGCAGTGACCGACAGGGATATTCACCCCTCCACTTT.

This chain connects TRBV7-9 to TRBJ2-2; D might be TRBD1 (5 bases). V was pared by 1 base and J by 4 bases, with 10 bases between. Germline-derived CDR1 and CDR2 are SEHNR and FQNEAQ (reference sequence). CDR3 length: 15 amino acids. As DNA, the CDR3 is TGTGCCAGCAGCTTAGAGGCAGGGATCACCGGGGAGCTGTTTTTT. It yields the protein CASSLEAGITGELFF.

Ten or more counts support this clonotype. The chain employs TRBV4-3 and TRBJ2-7; unclear D gene. This CDR3 has 14 amino acids. Germline CDR1 and CDR2: LGHNA and YSLEER. Trimming removed 1 base at V and 0 bases at J, with 7 bases between. The CDR3 nucleotides read TGCGCCAGCAGCCAAGTAGGGAACTCCTACGAGCAGTACTTC. Residues: CASSQVGNSYEQYF.

This clonotype was observed many times. The rearrangement uses TRBV5-1 and TRBJ2-3; weak D call: TRBD2 (7 bases). The ends were cut back, 9 bases at V and 4 bases at J, with 15 bases in the middle. Germline CDR1 is SGHRS and CDR2 is YFSETQ. This CDR3 spans 13 amino acids. CDR3 protein: CAMRGGQADTQYF. In nucleotides, the CDR3 is TGCGCCATGAGGGGGGGGCAGGCAGATACGCAGTATTTT.

The genes are TRBV12-3 or TRBV12-4 and TRBJ2-1; 8 bases map to TRBD2. CDR3 length: 15 amino acids. The V gene end was trimmed by 3 bases and the J gene end by 8 bases; junction bases not matched to a gene: 9. This chain's CDR3 is CASSLSGGPRDEQFF. The CDR3 nucleotides read TGTGCCAGCAGTTTGTCGGGAGGGCCTCGGGATGAGCAGTTCTTC.

This clonotype was found a few times. V is TRBV5-1 and J is TRBJ2-2; D is unresolved. Germline V gene data show CDR1 as SGHRS and CDR2 as YFSETQ. V was shortened by 4 bases and J by 4 bases, with 5 bases between the two germline ends. The CDR3 loop spans 12 amino acids. DNA for the CDR3: TGCGCCAGCAGCATGTCCACCGGGGAGCTGTTTTTT. It codes for CASSMSTGELFF.

In its sample, this clonotype was seen a few times. This sequence joins TRBV18 and TRBJ2-1; D tentatively fits TRBD1 or TRBD2 (5 bases each). The CDR3 has 14 amino acids. Looked up from germline, CDR1 is KGHSH and CDR2 is LQKENI. Trimming shortened V by 3 bases and J by 5 bases, and 11 bases separated the two germline ends. CDR3 nucleotides: TGTGCCAGCTCACCGTGGGGGAGTGACAATGAGCAGTTCTTC. This translates into CASSPWGSDNEQFF. Looking up the rest from reference TRBV18 and TRBJ2-1 gives the full variable domain: NAGVMQNPRHLVRRRGQEARLRCSPMKGHSHVYWYRQLPEEGLKFMVYLQKENIIDESGMPKERFSAEFPKEGPSILRIQQVVRGDSAAYFCASSPWGSDNEQFFGPGTRLTVL.